The 4 T cell receptor beta chains given below trace back to one sample, sequenced in a study of T cell repertoires in cytomegalovirus infection. TCRdb re-called the reads with MiXCR, one entry per CDR3 protein. Of 450,000 to 600,000 distinct CDR3 sequences detected, 30% to 40% appear once; the ten largest clones hold about a sixth. The antigens for these receptors are not known. This specimen was cultured PBMCs, taken from culture after CMV antigen stimulation. Receptors originate from a human donor in good health (CMV status not recorded). Some clones in this sample may be carry-over from other donors' samples.

The V and J genes are TRBV19 and TRBJ1-3; D remains unclear. V lost 3 bases and J 3 bases, leaving 3 bases between the germline ends. The length of the CDR3 is 12 residues. The V gene's germline CDR1 is LNHDA and CDR2 SQIVND (reference sequence). The CDR3 DNA reads TGTGCCAGTAGTATCGATGGAAACACCATATATTTT. It codes for CASSIDGNTIYF.

This clonotype appeared a few times. The chain recombines TRBV27 with TRBJ2-1, with D perhaps matching TRBD2 (6 bases). Trimming cost V 6 bases and J 0 bases, with 6 bases left between them. The CDR3 has 13 amino acids. Germline V gene data show CDR1 as MNHEY and CDR2 as SMNVEV (reference sequence). The CDR3 protein is CASRTSSYNEQFF. The DNA of the CDR3 is TGTGCCAGCAGGACTAGCTCCTACAATGAGCAGTTCTTC.

Of note for this clonotype: Germline and junction disagree at one end, which may indicate a read error. The chain combines TRBV7-9 with TRBJ2-4; TRBD1 agrees at 11 bases. This CDR3 has 16 residues. Germline V gene sequence: CDR1 SEHNR, CDR2 FQNEAQ (reference sequence). Here the CDR3 DNA reads TGTGCCAGCAGAAGGGCCACCTCCGGGACAGGGGGAGATCCCATGTTC. It translates to CASRRATSGTGGDPMF.

The chain is built from TRBV12-3 or TRBV12-4 and TRBJ1-5; unclear D gene. The CDR3 is 14 amino acids. Trimming shortened V by 5 bases and J by 3 bases, and 11 bases separated the two germline ends. CDR3 amino acids: CASSASVPNQPQHF. The CDR3 DNA reads TGTGCCAGCAGTGCCTCGGTTCCCAATCAGCCCCAGCATTTT.